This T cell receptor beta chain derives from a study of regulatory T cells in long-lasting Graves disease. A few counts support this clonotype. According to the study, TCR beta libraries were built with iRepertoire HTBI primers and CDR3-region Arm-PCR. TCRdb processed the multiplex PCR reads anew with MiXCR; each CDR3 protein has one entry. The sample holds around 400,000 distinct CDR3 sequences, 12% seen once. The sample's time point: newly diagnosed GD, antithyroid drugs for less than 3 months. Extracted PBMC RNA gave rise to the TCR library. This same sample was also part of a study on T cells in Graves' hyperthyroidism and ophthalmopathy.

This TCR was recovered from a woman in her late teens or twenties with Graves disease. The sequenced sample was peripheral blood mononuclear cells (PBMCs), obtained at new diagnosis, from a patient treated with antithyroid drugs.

The CDR3 nucleotides read TGTGCCACCAGTGGATGGGGACTAGCGGGAATCGATGAGCAGTTCTTC. Encoded protein: CATSGWGLAGIDEQFF. This chain joins TRBV24-1 and TRBJ2-1; 13 positions match TRBD2. Looked up from germline, CDR1 is KGHDR and CDR2 is SFDVKD. CDR3 length: 16 residues. V shed 5 bases and J 8 bases; nucleotides not matched to a gene: 8.